The 27 T cell receptor beta chains below come from one sample, sequenced in a study of blood T cells in healthy people across ages. Through a sample-barcoded 5' primer and a J-beta primer mix, a second PCR was run for roughly 7 to 11 cycles. In TCRdb, the 5' RACE reads were re-called with MiXCR into one record per CDR3 protein. Of roughly 1.4 million distinct CDR3 sequences listed, around 55% were seen once; the top ten hold 6.5% to 8%. The sequencing input was blood. The receptors were gathered from a man aged 18-30 years in good health.

A single count supports this clonotype. This chain links TRBV9 with TRBJ2-3; 11 bases align to TRBD2. V lost 1 base to trimming and J lost 6 bases; unmatched junction nucleotides: 4. In germline, CDR1 is SGDLS, CDR2 YYNGEE. This CDR3 has 15 residues. The chain's CDR3 is CASSVIAGGRDTQYF. The CDR3 DNA reads as TGTGCCAGCAGCGTAATAGCGGGGGGGCGTGATACGCAGTATTTT.

The rearrangement links TRBV12-3 or TRBV12-4 to TRBJ1-1, with D possibly matching TRBD1 (5 bases). The ends were cut back, 7 bases at V and 1 base at J, with 16 bases in the middle. This CDR3 contains 15 residues. The CDR3: CASTPTRQKNTEAFF. CDR3 bases: TGTGCCAGCACCCCAACCCGACAGAAGAACACTGAAGCTTTCTTT.

This chain connects TRBV25-1 to TRBJ1-1, with D perhaps TRBD1 (5 bases). V lost 3 bases and J lost 12, with 11 bases in between. CDR1 and CDR2 (germline): MGHDK, SYGVNS. The CDR3 consists of 11 residues. CDR3 sequence: CASSDRVNTFF. The CDR3 DNA is TGTGCCAGCAGTGACAGGGTAAATACTTTCTTT.

The V gene is TRBV4-1, the J gene TRBJ2-5; 10 positions agree with TRBD1. This CDR3 spans 15 amino acids. V shed 4 bases, J shed 3 bases, and the junction held 5 bases outside the gene matches. From germline, CDR1 is MGHRA and CDR2 YSYEKL. CDR3 protein: CASSRVGTGEETQYF. DNA of the CDR3: TGCGCCAGCAGCCGAGTCGGGACAGGGGAAGAGACCCAGTACTTC.

The chain joins TRBV20-1 to TRBJ2-1; D is unclear. Judging by the DNA end, TRBJ2-7 fits better; the J call may be wrong. In germline, CDR1 is DFQATT, CDR2 SNEGSKA (reference sequence). The CDR3 is made up of 15 amino acids. The CDR3 DNA reads TGCAGTGCTAGAGACGGTGCGGATTACTACAATGAGCAGTACTTC. Encoded protein: CSARDGADYYNEQYF.

This clonotype was found a few times. The chain couples TRBV29-1 to TRBJ2-7, with D unclear. This CDR3 is built from 12 residues. The V end lost 4 bases, the J end lost 3 bases, and 10 bases lay between the germline ends. Per germline, CDR1 SQVTM and CDR2 ANQGSEA. CDR3 in DNA: TGCAGCGTTGGTTACATTTACTACGAGCAGTACTTC. Translating gives CSVGYIYYEQYF.

The chain uses TRBV5-1 and TRBJ2-5; 9 bases are a match to TRBD2. The CDR3 runs 15 residues. CDR1 and CDR2 (germline): SGHRS, YFSETQ. Trimming took 2 bases from V and 2 from J; bases not matched to a gene: 4. CDR3 DNA sequence: TGCGCCAGCAGCTTAGCGGGAGGAGAGCAAGAGACCCAGTACTTC. It encodes CASSLAGGEQETQYF.

V usage is TRBV15 and J usage is TRBJ2-7, with a weak D call TRBD1 (6 bases). This CDR3 is 15 amino acids long. V was cut by 0 bases and J by 3 bases, with 12 bases left in between. From germline, CDR1 is LNHNV and CDR2 YYDKDF (reference sequence). CDR3 DNA: TGTGCCACCAGCAGAGACGCTGGACAGAACTACGAGCAGTACTTC. Translation: CATSRDAGQNYEQYF.

The chain has TRBV24-1 and TRBJ2-6; D might be TRBD2 (5 bases). Germline assignment: CDR1 KGHDR and CDR2 SFDVKD. V was shortened by 9 bases and J by 0 bases, with 14 bases between the two germline ends. This CDR3 is 16 amino acids long. CDR3 in amino acids: CATASLAYSGANVLTF. The DNA of the CDR3 is TGTGCCACCGCTTCTCTAGCTTACTCTGGGGCCAACGTCCTGACTTTC.

The table lists this clonotype with a few counts. The chain has TRBV6-6 and TRBJ2-3; a weak D match, TRBD2 (6 bases). V was shortened by 2 bases and J by 2 bases, with 11 bases between the two germline ends. The germline V gene encodes CDR1 MNHNY and CDR2 SVGAGI (reference sequence). The CDR3 extends over 15 amino acids. The CDR3 spells CASSYGGGDTDTQYF. The DNA of the CDR3 is TGTGCCAGCAGTTACGGAGGCGGGGACACAGATACGCAGTATTTT.

The chain recombines TRBV15 with TRBJ1-6; D not resolved. This CDR3 is built from 19 residues. Trimming took 0 bases from V and 0 from J, leaving 15 bases between them. The germline gives CDR1 LNHNV, CDR2 YYDKDF (reference sequence). In nucleotides, the CDR3 is TGTGCCACCAGCAGAGATTATTTGCCGACGAGCTCCTATAATTCACCCCTCCACTTT. This codes for CATSRDYLPTSSYNSPLHF.

The CDR3 reads CASSLRVSGLEQFF. CDR3 in DNA: TGTGCCAGCAGCTTACGAGTCTCAGGACTCGAGCAGTTCTTC. V and J are TRBV7-6 and TRBJ2-1, with D possibly matching TRBD2 (5 bases). The CDR3 extends over 14 amino acids. Trimming shortened V by 2 bases and J by 10 bases, and 15 bases separated the two germline ends. The germline gives CDR1 SGHVS, CDR2 FNYEAQ.

This sequence joins TRBV5-6 and TRBJ2-2; D not certain. The CDR3 runs 16 residues. Germline V gene data show CDR1 as SGHDT and CDR2 as YYEEEE. Trimming removed 4 bases from V and 1 base from J, with 14 bases in between. CDR3 sequence: CASSAIGQENTGELFF. DNA of the CDR3: TGTGCCAGCAGCGCCATCGGGCAGGAGAACACCGGGGAGCTGTTTTTT.

The CDR3 DNA reads TGTGCCAGCTCACCTAGACCTCGGGGAGCTGGAGAAGAGACCCAGTACTTC. It specifies CASSPRPRGAGEETQYF. The rearrangement links TRBV18 to TRBJ2-5; possibly TRBD2 for D (5 bases). The V and J ends lost 3 bases and 3 bases respectively, with 20 bases between them. This CDR3 has 17 residues. CDR1 is KGHSH and CDR2 is LQKENI in the germline V gene. Full variable domain (remainder filled in from reference TRBV18 and TRBJ2-5): NAGVMQNPRHLVRRRGQEARLRCSPMKGHSHVYWYRQLPEEGLKFMVYLQKENIIDESGMPKERFSAEFPKEGPSILRIQQVVRGDSAAYFCASSPRPRGAGEETQYFGPGTRLLVL.

This chain joins TRBV6-2 or TRBV6-3 and TRBJ2-7; 7 bases fit TRBD2. The CDR3 totals 15 residues. In germline, CDR1 is MNHEY, CDR2 SVGEGT. With 10 bases clipped from V and 7 bases from J, the junction kept 19 bases outside the gene matches. CDR3 nucleotides: TGTGCCACCATAGGAGCGGGGATTTACTACAATGAGCAGTACTTC. Translating gives CATIGAGIYYNEQYF.

The chain combines TRBV5-1 with TRBJ1-4; TRBD1 agrees at 8 bases. V was clipped by 4 bases and J by 6 bases; unmatched bases: 5. CDR1 and CDR2 from the germline V gene are SGHRS and YFSETQ. The CDR3 totals 14 residues. The chain's CDR3 is CASSRSGGDEKLFF. The CDR3 DNA follows: TGCGCCAGCAGCCGGTCAGGGGGCGATGAAAAACTGTTTTTT.

The rearrangement joins TRBV5-4 to TRBJ1-1; TRBD1 matches at 8 bases. CDR3 length: 14 amino acids. CDR1 and CDR2 (germline): SGHNT, YYREEE (reference sequence). The trim removed 4 bases at V and 9 bases at J, leaving 11 bases unmatched. For the CDR3, the DNA is TGTGCCAGCAGCAGGCCGGACAGGGCGGAAAAAGCTTTCTTT. Amino acids: CASSRPDRAEKAFF.

This clonotype was picked up one time. The gene calls are TRBV30 and TRBJ2-3; D unclear. The CDR3 extends over 11 amino acids. Germline V gene data show CDR1 as GTSNPN and CDR2 as SVGIG (reference sequence). V gave up 5 bases and J gave up 4 bases, with 7 bases separating them. The CDR3 DNA reads TGTGCCTGGGAGGTTGCAGATACGCAGTATTTT. Translating it yields CAWEVADTQYF.

The V and J genes are TRBV5-1 and TRBJ2-7; no reliable D call. V was clipped by 7 bases and J by 2 bases, with 10 bases between them. CDR3 size: 12 residues. CDR1 is SGHRS, CDR2 YFSETQ, per germline. The CDR3 DNA sequence: TGCGCCAGCTGCAGTACGCCCTACGAGCAGTACTTC. It encodes CASCSTPYEQYF.

The rearrangement joins TRBV20-1 to TRBJ1-2, with a possible D match to TRBD1 (5 bases). There are 15 residues in the CDR3. Trimming stripped 2 bases from V and 3 bases from J, with 16 bases between. The germline V gene has CDR1 DFQATT and CDR2 SNEGSKA (reference sequence). CDR3 sequence (DNA): TGCAGTGCTAGAAGGGGTCGGGAAGGGGACTATGGCTACACCTTC. Its protein is CSARRGREGDYGYTF.

This clonotype was recorded once. This chain links TRBV29-1 with TRBJ1-2, with D perhaps matching TRBD1 (5 bases). Trimming took 3 bases from V and 4 from J, leaving 12 bases between them. CDR1 and CDR2 (germline): SQVTM, ANQGSEA. This CDR3 spans 13 amino acids. CDR3 protein: CSVEGPSVYGYTF. The DNA of the CDR3 is TGCAGCGTTGAGGGGCCAAGTGTCTATGGCTACACCTTC.

V gene TRBV6-1 combines with J gene TRBJ2-2; maybe TRBD1 (6 bases). The CDR3 is made up of 15 amino acids. The V end was cut by 4 bases, the J end by 1 base, with 10 bases between. CDR1 is MNHNS and CDR2 is SASEGT in the germline V gene. CDR3 DNA sequence: TGTGCCAGCAGTGGGTTAGGGGGGAACACCGGGGAGCTGTTTTTT. It codes for CASSGLGGNTGELFF.

This clonotype was picked up many times. The CDR3: CASSSPGGVEETQYF. CDR3 nucleotides: TGTGCCAGCAGTTCCCCAGGGGGTGTGGAAGAGACCCAGTACTTC. This chain connects TRBV27 to TRBJ2-5; 7 positions match TRBD1. The V gene's germline CDR1 is MNHEY and CDR2 SMNVEV (reference sequence). The V and J ends lost 4 bases and 3 bases, in that order; junction bases with no gene match: 8. There are 15 residues in the CDR3.

The chain combines TRBV30 with TRBJ2-1; 10 bases match TRBD2. CDR3 size: 14 residues. V was clipped by 5 bases and J by 4 bases; unmatched bases: 5. Germline V gene sequence: CDR1 GTSNPN, CDR2 SVGIG (reference sequence). The CDR3 sequence: CAWVGLAEYNEQFF. In DNA, the CDR3 is TGTGCCTGGGTAGGACTAGCGGAATACAATGAGCAGTTCTTC.

This clonotype occurred once. The rearrangement joins TRBV6-2 or TRBV6-3 to TRBJ1-4; D is ambiguous. Deletions cut 7 bases from V and 11 bases from J, with 17 bases between. The germline V gene has CDR1 MNHEY and CDR2 SVGEGT. CDR3 length: 13 residues. The DNA for the CDR3 is TGTGCCAGCACCAAGGACGGAGGGCCCAAACTGTTTTTT. This gives the protein CASTKDGGPKLFF.

The chain couples TRBV13 to TRBJ1-1; D uncertain. The length of the CDR3 is 13 residues. V lost 5 bases and J 5 bases, leaving 12 bases between the germline ends. In germline, CDR1 is PRHDT, CDR2 FYEKMQ (reference sequence). The CDR3 nucleotides read TGTGCCAGCAGCCTTACGGGGTGGACTGAAGCTTTCTTT. Translation: CASSLTGWTEAFF.

The V gene is TRBV10-1, the J gene TRBJ2-1; 9 bases align to TRBD2. Germline V gives CDR1 WNHNN, CDR2 SYGVQD (reference sequence). Trimming at V came to 4 bases and at J to 5 bases, leaving 12 bases not matched to a gene. The CDR3 extends over 17 amino acids. CDR3 nucleotides: TGCGCCAGCAGTGGCGTTAGCGGGAGAGAACTTCACAATGAGCAGTTCTTC. Protein sequence: CASSGVSGRELHNEQFF.